Listed here are 15 T cell receptor beta chains from one sample, sequenced in a study of blood T cells in healthy people across ages. A second PCR, run for roughly 6 to 11 cycles, used a sample-barcoded 5' primer plus a J-beta primer mix. MiXCR was run by TCRdb on the 5' RACE reads, yielding one entry per CDR3 protein. The sample records some 1.4 million distinct CDR3 sequences, around two fifths being singletons. Sequencing was done on a sample of blood. These receptor sequences come from a woman aged 18 to 35 in good health.

The chain recombines TRBV5-5 with TRBJ2-7, with 8 bases aligning to TRBD2. The germline CDR1 and CDR2 sequences are SGHKS and YYEKEE (reference sequence). The CDR3 spans 15 residues. The V segment lost 4 bases and the J segment 1 base; nucleotides outside the gene matches: 7. The CDR3 protein is CASSPVIAGSYEQYF. The CDR3 bases are TGTGCCAGCAGCCCCGTAATAGCGGGGTCCTACGAGCAGTACTTC.

The chain joins TRBV7-9 to TRBJ2-7; TRBD2 matches at 9 bases. V trimming: 5 bases; J trimming: 4 bases; junction bases outside the gene matches: 21. Germline V lookup: CDR1 SEHNR, CDR2 FQNEAQ (reference sequence). The CDR3 length is 19 residues. This CDR3 is CASSQKRGRLAVLRYEQYF. CDR3 in DNA: TGTGCCAGCAGCCAGAAACGTGGGCGACTAGCGGTTTTGAGGTACGAGCAGTACTTC. Combining the CDR3 with reference TRBV7-9 and TRBJ2-7 gives the whole variable domain DTGVSQNPRHKITKRGQNVTFRCDPISEHNRLYWYRQTLGQGPEFLTYFQNEAQLEKSRLLSDRFSAERPKGSFSTLEIQRTEQGDSAMYLCASSQKRGRLAVLRYEQYFGPGTRLTVT.

This clonotype was seen only a few times. The chain is built from TRBV28 and TRBJ2-3, with D unresolved. The V gene's germline CDR1 is MDHEN and CDR2 SYDVKM. The CDR3 is 10 residues long. V lost 9 bases to trimming and J lost 4 bases, with 5 bases between them. The CDR3 nucleotides read TGTGCCAGTCCGGCAGATACGCAGTATTTT. Translation gives CASPADTQYF.

This clonotype has just a few counts. The chain is built from TRBV25-1 and TRBJ2-7; 7 bases are shared with TRBD1. The J segment lost 0 bases and the V segment lost 8 bases, leaving 7 bases of the junction unmatched. This CDR3 has 14 residues. Germline-derived CDR1 and CDR2 are MGHDK and SYGVNS. This CDR3 reads CASGGQGVSYEQYF. The CDR3 nucleotides are TGTGCCAGCGGGGGCCAGGGGGTCTCCTACGAGCAGTACTTC.

V is TRBV6-2 or TRBV6-3 and J is TRBJ2-7, with D maybe TRBD2 (6 bases). The end of the DNA fits TRBJ2-4 better, so the J call may be wrong. CDR3 length: 13 amino acids. Germline CDR1 reads MNHEY; CDR2 reads SVGEGT. The CDR3 is CASTFTRGNIQYF. The CDR3 DNA follows: TGTGCCAGCACCTTTACACGGGGGAACATTCAGTACTTC.

The gene calls are TRBV7-3 and TRBJ2-2, with D perhaps matching TRBD2 (5 bases). CDR3 size: 13 residues. V lost 1 base and J lost 13, with 13 bases in between. Germline CDR1 reads SGHTA; CDR2 reads FQGTGA. In DNA, the CDR3 is TGTGCCAGCAGCTTAAAGCCGCAAAGCGGGCTGTTTTTT. Amino acid sequence: CASSLKPQSGLFF.

The chain is built from TRBV9 and TRBJ1-2; 8 bases line up with TRBD1. V shed 1 base and J 2 bases; nucleotides not matched to a gene: 13. CDR3 length equals 18 residues. Germline-derived CDR1 and CDR2 are SGDLS and YYNGEE. The CDR3 DNA is TGTGCCAGCAGCGTATCGGGACAGGTTCTTTCGGCGAACTATGGCTACACCTTC. Protein sequence: CASSVSGQVLSANYGYTF.

V and J are TRBV6-1 and TRBJ1-5; 7 bases are a match to TRBD1. After removal of 4 bases from V and 2 bases from J, the junction contained 5 bases not matched to a gene. The germline CDR1 and CDR2 sequences are MNHNS and SASEGT. The CDR3 runs to 15 residues. The CDR3 coding sequence is TGTGCCAGCAGTGTGGGACAGTTTGGCAATCAGCCCCAGCATTTT. As protein: CASSVGQFGNQPQHF.

Concerning this clonotype: An end of the junction does not agree with germline; a read error may underlie this. V and J are TRBV20-1 and TRBJ1-5, with D perhaps TRBD1 (6 bases). Looked up from germline, CDR1 is DFQATT and CDR2 is SNEGSKA (reference sequence). This CDR3 is 14 amino acids long. The CDR3 nucleotides read TGCAGTGCTAGAGATAACAGGGCCAATCAGTCCCAGCATTTT. It codes for CSARDNRANQSQHF.

For this clonotype: A much larger clone differs from this one at a single base, so this may be a read error. This rearrangement joins TRBV6-2 or TRBV6-3 to TRBJ1-3, with D perhaps matching TRBD1 (6 bases). Trimming stripped 4 bases from V and 0 bases from J, with 13 bases between. The CDR3 is made up of 16 amino acids. In germline, CDR1 is MNHEY, CDR2 SVGEGT. The CDR3, as DNA: TGTGCCAGCAGTTCAACGACAGGCAGCTCTGGAAACACCATATATTTT. Translating it yields CASSSTTGSSGNTIYF.

The CDR3 nucleotides read TGTGCCAGCAGCACGGACGGGGACAATGAGCAGTTCTTC. Its translation: CASSTDGDNEQFF. The chain combines TRBV12-3 or TRBV12-4 with TRBJ2-1, with D possibly TRBD2 on 5 matching bases. V lost 6 bases, J lost 5 bases, and 11 bases lay in between. The CDR3 sequence is 13 residues long.

The gene calls are TRBV12-3 or TRBV12-4 and TRBJ1-6; no firm D call. The CDR3 runs 14 residues. The V gene lost 10 bases and the J gene lost 5 bases, with 15 bases spanning the gap. Here the CDR3 DNA reads TGTGCCACCAAGCCCGGCGGGGATAATTCACCCCTCCACTTT. Amino acid sequence: CATKPGGDNSPLHF.

This clonotype turned up a few times. The chain has TRBV6-5 and TRBJ1-2, with D possibly TRBD1 on 5 matching bases. CDR1 and CDR2 from the germline V gene are MNHEY and SVGAGI. The CDR3 length is 14 residues. The V end lost 0 bases, the J end lost 4 bases, and 9 bases lay between the germline ends. CDR3 region: CASSYSTELYGYTF. CDR3 in DNA: TGTGCCAGCAGTTACTCGACAGAACTCTATGGCTACACCTTC.

This clonotype was counted only a few times. The chain joins TRBV21-1 to TRBJ1-1. TRBV21-1 is given as a pseudogene. The CDR3 sequence is 17 residues long. The CDR3 spells CASSKKTGRGRGTEAFF. In nucleotides, the CDR3 is TGTGCCAGCAGCAAAAAAACAGGGAGGGGACGGGGCACTGAAGCTTTCTTT.

The chain is built from TRBV7-2 and TRBJ1-5, with D uncertain. The germline gives CDR1 SGHTA, CDR2 FQGNSA. This CDR3 has 14 residues. Trimming took 5 bases from V and 3 from J, leaving 11 bases between them. The CDR3 DNA is TGTGCCAGCAGCGTTATAGACGACAATCAGCCCCAGCATTTT. Translated: CASSVIDDNQPQHF.